Listed here are 31 T cell receptor beta chains from one sample, sequenced in a study of beta chain features in type 1 diabetes. These TCRs' antigens remain unknown. The study reverse transcribed the entire isolated RNA, so it sequenced expressed TCRB transcripts. Libraries were prepared by immunoSEQ multiplex PCR; TCRdb keeps only in-frame clonotypes and omits some of them. The sample consists of approximately 730,000 clones, around an eighth of them appearing once. Study-wide findings and caveats: Type 1 diabetes patients had moderately but significantly shorter TCRB CDR3s in all four CD4+ subsets.

Input material: naive CD4+ T cells from blood. All receptors come from a man between 18 and 35 years old with type 1 diabetes.

The V call is TRBV19, the J call TRBJ1-2; D is ambiguous. CDR1 is LNHDA, CDR2 SQIVND, per germline (reference sequence). V was clipped by 5 bases and J by 1 base, with 11 bases between them. This CDR3 comprises 14 residues. For the CDR3, the DNA is TGTGCCAGTAGTCCAATGGAGAGTAACTATGGCTACACCTTC. It specifies CASSPMESNYGYTF.

A few counts support this clone. This chain connects TRBV29-1 to TRBJ2-1; D is unclear. The CDR3 runs 15 residues. Germline V lookup: CDR1 SQVTM, CDR2 ANQGSEA. V dropped 2 bases and J dropped 0 bases, with 11 bases sitting between them. CDR3: CSVERQDISYNEQFF. CDR3 bases: TGCAGCGTTGAACGGCAGGATATCTCCTACAATGAGCAGTTCTTC.

This chain connects TRBV7-9 to TRBJ1-6, with D unclear. V was pared by 1 base and J by 7 bases, with 5 bases between. Per the germline V gene, CDR1 is SEHNR and CDR2 is FQNEAQ (reference sequence). The CDR3 is 13 amino acids. The CDR3 loop is CASSLESNSPLHF. CDR3 nucleotide sequence: TGTGCCAGCAGCTTAGAAAGCAATTCACCCCTCCACTTT. Filled out from reference TRBV7-9 and TRBJ1-6, the complete variable domain reads DTGVSQNPRHKITKRGQNVTFRCDPISEHNRLYWYRQTLGQGPEFLTYFQNEAQLEKSRLLSDRFSAERPKGSFSTLEIQRTEQGDSAMYLCASSLESNSPLHFGNGTRLTVT.

The chain links TRBV9 to TRBJ1-1; 8 bases fit TRBD1. Losses at the gene ends were 4 bases for V and 1 base for J; bases not matched to a gene: 15. The germline gives CDR1 SGDLS, CDR2 YYNGEE. The CDR3 totals 18 residues. DNA of the CDR3: TGTGCCAGCAGCCTTTCTCTGCTGACAGGGGAGGCGAACACTGAAGCTTTCTTT. This sequence encodes CASSLSLLTGEANTEAFF.

Only a few counts were recorded for this clone. The chain uses TRBV2 and TRBJ1-2; possible D gene TRBD1, 6 bases. In germline, CDR1 is SNHLY, CDR2 FYNNEI. This CDR3 is built from 15 residues. Trimming stripped 0 bases from V and 8 bases from J, with 16 bases between. CDR3 residues: CASSEAGAQISGYTF. The DNA of the CDR3 is TGTGCCAGCAGTGAAGCGGGGGCCCAGATTAGCGGCTACACCTTC.

This clone was seen a handful of times. The DNA is omitted, as the CDR3 cannot be located on it reliably, and the CDR3 follows TCRdb's listing. The J gene is TRBJ2-2, the V gene TRBV6-6. The V gene's germline CDR1 is MNHNY and CDR2 SVGAGI (reference sequence). The CDR3 length equals 12 residues, ends included. The CDR3 here is CASTLGTGELFF.

This clone was seen a few times. The chain is built from TRBV5-1 and TRBJ1-1; 10 bases line up with TRBD1. Losses at the gene ends were 0 bases for V and 2 bases for J; bases not matched to a gene: 7. The CDR3 consists of 17 residues. Germline V CDR1 and CDR2: SGHRS, YFSETQ. The CDR3 DNA reads TGCGCCAGCAGCTTGGCCTCTGGACAGGGGGTAAACACTGAAGCTTTCTTT. Its translation: CASSLASGQGVNTEAFF.

This clone has just a few counts. The rearrangement links TRBV30 to TRBJ1-2; tentative D call: TRBD1 (5 bases). Germline assignment: CDR1 GTSNPN and CDR2 SVGIG (reference sequence). The ends were cut back, 0 bases at V and 4 bases at J, with 12 bases in the middle. CDR3 size: 14 residues. The CDR3 region has the DNA TGTGCCTGGAGTGTACGGGAAGGGGTCTATGGCTACACCTTC. As protein: CAWSVREGVYGYTF.

This clone has only a few counts. The V call is TRBV5-6, the J call TRBJ2-2; D unresolved. This CDR3 has 14 amino acids. Germline loops: CDR1 SGHDT, CDR2 YYEEEE. V lost 1 base and J 5 bases, leaving 9 bases between the germline ends. The CDR3 sequence: CASSLTAITGELFF. The CDR3 DNA sequence: TGTGCCAGCAGCTTGACAGCGATTACCGGGGAGCTGTTTTTT.

In its sample, this clone was seen a few times. The chain joins TRBV25-1 to TRBJ1-6; a weak D match, TRBD1 (5 bases). The CDR3 runs 14 residues. Germline V CDR1 and CDR2: MGHDK, SYGVNS. V was shortened by 4 bases and J by 6 bases, with 10 bases between the two germline ends. The CDR3 loop is CASSVQGGNSPLHF. DNA for the CDR3: TGTGCCAGCAGTGTTCAGGGTGGTAATTCACCCCTCCACTTT. Based on the CDR3 plus reference TRBV25-1 and TRBJ1-6, the full variable domain is EADIYQTPRYLVIGTGKKITLECSQTMGHDKMYWYQQDPGMELHLIHYSYGVNSTEKGDLSSESTVSRIRTEHFPLTLESARPSHTSQYLCASSVQGGNSPLHFGNGTRLTVT.

This clone was counted between two and nine times. The rearrangement joins TRBV19 to TRBJ2-3; the D call may be TRBD1 or TRBD2 (5 bases each). V was clipped by 7 bases and J by 0 bases, with 11 bases between them. The CDR3 extends over 14 amino acids. The germline V gene has CDR1 LNHDA and CDR2 SQIVND (reference sequence). CDR3 DNA: TGTGCCAGTAAGACCCGGGACAGCACAGATACGCAGTATTTT. Translation gives CASKTRDSTDTQYF.

This clone was seen a few times. V and J are TRBV9 and TRBJ2-5, with 7 bases matching TRBD1. This CDR3 is built from 17 residues. Per germline, CDR1 SGDLS and CDR2 YYNGEE. After removal of 3 bases from V and 4 bases from J, the junction contained 15 bases not matched to a gene. CDR3 coding DNA: TGTGCCAGCAGCGAGCCCCTTGGACAGGTTGGGATAGAGACCCAGTACTTC. Its protein is CASSEPLGQVGIETQYF.

This clone was seen more than once but under ten times. The V call is TRBV5-1, the J call TRBJ2-2; 10 bases agree with TRBD1. CDR3 length: 15 amino acids. CDR1 SGHRS and CDR2 YFSETQ come from the germline V gene. The V segment lost 0 bases and the J segment 7 bases; nucleotides outside the gene matches: 3. CDR3 protein: CASSLGQGAGGELFF. The CDR3 DNA reads as TGCGCCAGCAGCTTGGGACAGGGGGCCGGCGGGGAGCTGTTTTTT.

The sample holds a few counts of this clone. At the DNA level, this CDR3 is encoded by other sequences in the same sample as well. The V gene is TRBV18, the J gene TRBJ2-1; D gene uncertain. Germline V CDR1 and CDR2: KGHSH, LQKENI. The CDR3 consists of 16 residues. The V end lost 0 bases, the J end lost 0 bases, and 9 bases lay between the germline ends. Here the CDR3 DNA reads TGTGCCAGCTCACCACCCAGTGGCGGCTCCTACAATGAGCAGTTCTTC. Its protein product is CASSPPSGGSYNEQFF.

CDR3 DNA sequence: TGTGCCTGGATATTAGGACAGCCGGCTCATGAGCAGTTCTTC. Protein: CAWILGQPAHEQFF. This chain joins TRBV30 and TRBJ2-1; D possibly corresponds to TRBD1 (6 bases). The V gene lost 4 bases and the J gene lost 8 bases, with 18 bases spanning the gap. This CDR3 comprises 14 residues. Germline V CDR1 and CDR2: GTSNPN, SVGIG (reference sequence).

This clone was seen only a few times. The chain employs TRBV28 and TRBJ1-4, with 11 bases matching TRBD1. Trimming cost V 8 bases and J 7 bases; bases outside gene matches: 9. This CDR3 has 15 residues. Germline V gene data show CDR1 as MDHEN and CDR2 as SYDVKM. DNA for the CDR3: TGTGCCAGCCAAACGAGCGGGACAGGGGGTGAAAAACTGTTTTTT. It specifies CASQTSGTGGEKLFF.

The chain is built from TRBV7-9 and TRBJ1-1; D gene uncertain. CDR1 and CDR2 (germline): SEHNR, FQNEAQ (reference sequence). V was clipped by 3 bases and J by 11 bases, with 10 bases between them. The CDR3 has 11 residues. CDR3 sequence reads: CASSLRLSAFF. In nucleotides, the CDR3 is TGTGCCAGCAGCTTGCGGTTATCCGCTTTCTTT.

V is TRBV7-8 and J is TRBJ2-1; D not resolved. Germline assignment: CDR1 SGHVS and CDR2 FQNEAQ. V shed 2 bases and J shed 5 bases, with 10 bases lying between them. CDR3 length: 14 amino acids. The CDR3 protein is CASSLSGLHNEQFF. The CDR3, as DNA: TGTGCCAGCAGCTTATCGGGCCTCCACAATGAGCAGTTCTTC. The whole variable domain, remainder taken from reference TRBV7-8 and TRBJ2-1, is GAGVSQSPRYKVAKRGQDVALRCDPISGHVSLFWYQQALGQGPEFLTYFQNEAQLDKSGLPSDRFFAERPEGSVSTLKIQRTQQEDSAVYLCASSLSGLHNEQFFGPGTRLTVL.

In this sample, this clone turned up a few times. V is TRBV19 and J is TRBJ1-5; tentative D call: TRBD1 (6 bases). From germline, CDR1 is LNHDA and CDR2 SQIVND (reference sequence). The CDR3 covers 15 residues. Trimming left V 2 bases short and J 3 bases short, with 11 bases between. As DNA, the CDR3 is TGTGCCAGTAGTATATTTGGGGACACCAATCAGCCCCAGCATTTT. Residues: CASSIFGDTNQPQHF.

This clone has only a few counts. The rearrangement links TRBV19 to TRBJ1-1, with a weak D call TRBD1 (6 bases). Germline lookup yields CDR1 LNHDA and CDR2 SQIVND (reference sequence). The germline V and J ends were trimmed by 3 bases and 2 bases, with 13 bases remaining between them. The CDR3 consists of 15 residues. CDR3 region: CASSIPGTLNTEAFF. Written as DNA, the CDR3 is TGTGCCAGTAGTATCCCCGGGACACTTAACACTGAAGCTTTCTTT.

The V gene is TRBV15, the J gene TRBJ1-2; TRBD1 aligns across 7 bases. There are 13 residues in the CDR3. Germline V CDR1 and CDR2: LNHNV, YYDKDF (reference sequence). V was pared by 6 bases and J by 5 bases, with 6 bases of the junction left unmatched. In nucleotides, the CDR3 is TGTGCCACCAGTGGGGACAGCATATATGGCTACACCTTC. It codes for CATSGDSIYGYTF.

This clone was recorded a few times. The chain combines TRBV25-1 with TRBJ1-4; no reliable D call. CDR3 size: 12 residues. V shed 4 bases and J shed 7 bases, with 7 bases lying between them. Germline V lookup: CDR1 MGHDK, CDR2 SYGVNS. CDR3: CASSGPGEKLFF. In DNA form, the CDR3 reads TGTGCCAGCAGTGGTCCGGGTGAAAAACTGTTTTTT.

In DNA form, the CDR3 reads TGTGCCAGCAGCTCCAGCGGGAGACCAGACAATGAGCAGTTCTTC. Its protein product is CASSSSGRPDNEQFF. The chain recombines TRBV7-9 with TRBJ2-1, with 8 bases identical to TRBD2. The ends lost 4 bases at V and 5 bases at J; junction bases unmatched: 7. This CDR3 spans 15 amino acids. Germline V lookup: CDR1 SEHNR, CDR2 FQNEAQ (reference sequence).

The chain carries TRBV5-1 and TRBJ1-1; D call uncertain. CDR3 size: 12 residues. Germline CDR1 SGHRS, CDR2 YFSETQ. V lost 4 bases and J lost 5, with 9 bases in between. The CDR3: CASSEGKTEAFF. Here the CDR3 DNA reads TGCGCCAGCAGCGAAGGTAAGACTGAAGCTTTCTTT.

This clone was found a few times. The J gene is TRBJ2-1, the V gene TRBV20-1; no clear D gene. V shed 0 bases and J shed 10 bases, with 4 bases lying between them. Germline assignment: CDR1 DFQATT and CDR2 SNEGSKA (reference sequence). There are 10 residues in the CDR3. In DNA, the CDR3 is TGCAGTGCTAGAGACCTAGAGCAGTTCTTC. Translating it yields CSARDLEQFF.

The rearrangement uses TRBV4-1 and TRBJ2-1; 8 bases fit TRBD1. This CDR3 contains 15 residues. Germline V lookup: CDR1 MGHRA, CDR2 YSYEKL. V trimming: 8 bases; J trimming: 10 bases; junction bases outside the gene matches: 16. The chain's CDR3 is CASSPIRQGFGEQFF. The CDR3 DNA follows: TGCGCCAGCTCACCGATAAGACAGGGGTTTGGCGAGCAGTTCTTC.

CDR3 protein: CAWSGGTGTYF. The CDR3 DNA reads as TGTGCCTGGAGTGGCGGGACAGGGACCTACTTC. The chain uses TRBV30 and TRBJ2-7; 9 bases are shared with TRBD1. Germline values: CDR1 GTSNPN, CDR2 SVGIG (reference sequence). The J segment lost 13 bases and the V segment lost 1 base, leaving 5 bases of the junction unmatched. This CDR3 contains 11 residues.

This clone was picked up a small number of times. The chain links TRBV13 to TRBJ1-6; D is ambiguous. The CDR3 contains 14 residues. CDR1 PRHDT and CDR2 FYEKMQ come from the germline V gene (reference sequence). The V end lost 2 bases, the J end lost 8 bases, and 10 bases lay between the germline ends. The DNA for the CDR3 is TGTGCCAGCAGCTTACTCAGTTTTGATTCACCCCTCCACTTT. The encoded protein is CASSLLSFDSPLHF.

Regarding this clone: In the same sample, other DNA sequences code for this CDR3. The V and J genes are TRBV7-9 and TRBJ1-2; 7 bases agree with TRBD1. V dropped 4 bases and J dropped 3; count of bases not matched to a gene: 2. The CDR3 contains 13 residues. Germline CDR1 reads SEHNR; CDR2 reads FQNEAQ (reference sequence). CDR3 DNA sequence: TGTGCCAGCAGCTCCGGACAGGACTATGGCTACACCTTC. It translates to CASSSGQDYGYTF.

This clone came up a few times. This chain uses TRBV29-1 with TRBJ2-5; D gene uncertain. This CDR3 has 11 residues. Trimming shortened V by 1 base and J by 5 bases, and 5 bases separated the two germline ends. Germline V lookup: CDR1 SQVTM, CDR2 ANQGSEA. The CDR3 nucleotides read TGCAGCGTTGAAGTTACCGAGACCCAGTACTTC. This gives the protein CSVEVTETQYF.

The sample holds a few counts of this clone. J is TRBJ1-2 and V is TRBV27; maybe TRBD1 (5 bases). CDR1 and CDR2 (germline): MNHEY, SMNVEV (reference sequence). This CDR3 region has 15 residues. Trimming removed 5 bases at V and 6 bases at J, with 19 bases between. The CDR3 here is CASSPALGVGNGYTF. CDR3 bases: TGTGCCAGCAGTCCCGCTCTAGGGGTTGGGAATGGCTACACCTTC.